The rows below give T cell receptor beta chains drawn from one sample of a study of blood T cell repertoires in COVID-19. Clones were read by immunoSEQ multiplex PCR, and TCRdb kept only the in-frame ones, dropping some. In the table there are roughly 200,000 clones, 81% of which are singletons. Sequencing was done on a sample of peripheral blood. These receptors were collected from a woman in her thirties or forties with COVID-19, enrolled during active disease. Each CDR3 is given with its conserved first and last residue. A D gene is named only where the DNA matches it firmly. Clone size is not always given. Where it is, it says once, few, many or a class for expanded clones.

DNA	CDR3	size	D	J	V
TGTGCCAGCAGCTTATTCAGCGGGAGTAGAGATACGCAGTATTTT	CASSLFSGSRDTQYF	NA	TRBD2	TRBJ2-3	TRBV7-2
TGTGCCAGCAGCCGTAGCGGGGGCACCGGGGAGCTGTTTTTT	CASSRSGGTGELFF	NA	TRBD2	TRBJ2-2	TRBV3-1/TRBV3-2
TGTGCCAGCAGAGAAACAGCTAACTATGGCTACACCTTC	CASRETANYGYTF	once	NA	TRBJ1-2	TRBV28
TGTGCCAGCAGCCTGCGGACAGGGGGGGATCCCCTCCACTTT	CASSLRTGGDPLHF	NA	TRBD1	TRBJ1-6	TRBV11-2
TGTGCCACCATGAGTACGGCGGGGGGCCCTGACAATGAGCAGTTCTTC	CATMSTAGGPDNEQFF	NA	TRBD2	TRBJ2-1	TRBV24-1
TGTGCCAGCAGTCCCACCCCGGACACTGAAGCTTTCTTT	CASSPTPDTEAFF	NA	NA	TRBJ1-1	TRBV3-1/TRBV3-2
TGTGCCAGCAGCTTGTATGGTGGGGGGATAAACTCCTACAATGAGCAGTTCTTC	CASSLYGGGINSYNEQFF	NA	NA	TRBJ2-1	TRBV5-4
TGTGCCAGCAGCCAAGGTCAGGGGACCTACAATGAGCAGTTCTTC	CASSQGQGTYNEQFF	NA	NA	TRBJ2-1	TRBV3-1/TRBV3-2
TGCGCCAGCAGCCAAGCCACAGGGATTGCTGGAAACACCATATATTTT	CASSQATGIAGNTIYF	NA	NA	TRBJ1-3	TRBV4-1
TGTGCCAGCAGTTCCCTCCCGGGACAGGGATCCTATGGCTACACCTTC	CASSSLPGQGSYGYTF	few	TRBD1	TRBJ1-2	TRBV7-9
TGTGCCAGCAGCTCTGACCCCGTATCGGGGGAGACCCAGTACTTC	CASSSDPVSGETQYF	NA	NA	TRBJ2-5	TRBV5-4